This passage covers 23 T cell receptor beta chains from one sample sequenced in a study of patients with pleural tuberculosis. TCRdb reprocessed the reads with MiXCR, giving one entry per CDR3 protein. The data contain some 48,000 distinct CDR3 sequences, about 6.8% of them seen just once; the ten biggest clones take up around 16%. These receptors all come from a human donor with pleural tuberculosis.

This clonotype appeared many times. The chain recombines TRBV5-4 with TRBJ1-2; weak D call: TRBD1 (6 bases). Germline assignment: CDR1 SGHNT and CDR2 YYREEE (reference sequence). There are 15 residues in the CDR3. Trimming took off 5 bases at V and 7 bases at J, with 21 bases between the two ends. For the CDR3, the DNA is TGTGCCAGCAGGTCCAATTCTCAGGGGCAGTTTGGCTACACCTTC. Translation gives CASRSNSQGQFGYTF.

This clonotype has only a few counts. The V and J genes are TRBV19 and TRBJ1-5, with D unclear. The CDR3 sequence is 13 residues long. V lost 3 bases and J 5 bases, leaving 8 bases between the germline ends. The germline V gene encodes CDR1 LNHDA and CDR2 SQIVND (reference sequence). The CDR3 sequence: CASSMTDYQPQHF. In DNA, the CDR3 is TGTGCCAGTAGTATGACTGATTATCAGCCCCAGCATTTT.

This clonotype was picked up many times. The J gene is TRBJ2-3, the V gene TRBV19; D gene uncertain. This CDR3 is 15 amino acids long. Per the germline V gene, CDR1 is LNHDA and CDR2 is SQIVND (reference sequence). V lost 5 bases and J 0 bases, leaving 12 bases between the germline ends. CDR3 DNA sequence: TGTGCCAGTAGTGTGCGCCCCAAGAGCACAGATACGCAGTATTTT. Translated, it gives CASSVRPKSTDTQYF.

This clonotype was observed many times. The gene calls are TRBV11-2 and TRBJ1-1; a weak D match, TRBD1 (6 bases). V was pared by 2 bases and J by 2 bases, with 12 bases between. CDR1 is SGHAT and CDR2 is FQNNGV in the germline V gene. The CDR3 runs 15 residues. This CDR3 reads CASSLFGGGNTEAFF. The CDR3 nucleotides are TGTGCCAGCAGCTTATTCGGGGGCGGAAACACTGAAGCTTTCTTT. Drawing the rest from reference TRBV11-2 and TRBJ1-1, the complete variable domain is EAGVAQSPRYKIIEKRQSVAFWCNPISGHATLYWYQQILGQGPKLLIQFQNNGVVDDSQLPKDRFSAERLKGVDSTLKIQPAKLEDSAVYLCASSLFGGGNTEAFFGQGTRLTVV.

In this sample, this clonotype turned up many times. This chain joins TRBV27 and TRBJ2-1; D perhaps matches TRBD2 (5 bases). The CDR3 runs to 12 residues. The germline V and J ends were trimmed by 2 bases and 10 bases, with 9 bases remaining between them. The germline V gene encodes CDR1 MNHEY and CDR2 SMNVEV (reference sequence). CDR3 amino acids: CASSLGSGEQFF. CDR3 in DNA: TGTGCCAGCAGTTTAGGGTCGGGGGAGCAGTTCTTC.

The V call is TRBV19, the J call TRBJ2-7; no definite D call. Germline V gives CDR1 LNHDA, CDR2 SQIVND (reference sequence). V lost 3 bases and J lost 2, with 8 bases in between. This CDR3 spans 13 amino acids. As DNA, the CDR3 is TGTGCCAGTAGTATTGGGGTAACCTACGAGCAGTACGTC. Protein sequence: CASSIGVTYEQYV.

A note on this clonotype: A read error may explain this, as a much larger clone is one base away. The V call is TRBV9, the J call TRBJ2-1, with D unresolved. This CDR3 spans 12 amino acids. CDR1 and CDR2 from the germline V gene are SGDLS and YYNGEE. V was trimmed by 7 bases and J by 0 bases, leaving 5 bases between them. CDR3: CASGSSYNEQFF. As DNA, the CDR3 is TGTGCCAGCGGAAGCTCCTACAATGAGCAGTTCTTC.

In this sample, this clonotype turned up many times. J is TRBJ2-3 and V is TRBV20-1; D may be TRBD2 (5 bases). Trimming took off 0 bases at V and 4 bases at J, with 17 bases between the two ends. This CDR3 contains 16 residues. From germline, CDR1 is DFQATT and CDR2 SNEGSKA (reference sequence). The DNA for the CDR3 is TGCAGTGCTAGAGATCTGGATGCGGAGGTCCCAGATACGCAGTATTTT. Amino acid sequence: CSARDLDAEVPDTQYF.

This clonotype appeared a few times. V usage is TRBV11-1 and J usage is TRBJ2-5, with a tentative D call TRBD1 (6 bases). The CDR3 is made up of 14 amino acids. The V end lost 5 bases, the J end lost 4 bases, and 14 bases lay between the germline ends. Germline V CDR1 and CDR2: SGHAT, FQDESV (reference sequence). This CDR3 reads CASSLTGLRETQYF. DNA of the CDR3: TGTGCCAGCAGCCTAACAGGGTTAAGAGAGACCCAGTACTTC.

Worth noting for this clonotype: An end of the junction does not agree with germline; a read error may underlie this. The genes are TRBV2 and TRBJ1-2, with D uncertain. This CDR3 spans 10 amino acids. The germline CDR1 and CDR2 sequences are SNHLY and FYNNEI. As DNA, the CDR3 is TGTGGAGAATTGTGGCATGGCTGCACCTTC. Amino acid sequence: CGELWHGCTF.

Ten or more counts support this clonotype. The gene calls are TRBV11-1 and TRBJ2-7; the D is unclear. The germline V gene encodes CDR1 SGHAT and CDR2 FQDESV (reference sequence). This CDR3 is built from 14 residues. V was shortened by 1 base and J by 2 bases, with 9 bases between the two germline ends. CDR3 DNA sequence: TGTGCCAGCAGCTTAGGAGACAATCCCTACGAGCAGTACTTC. It is translated as CASSLGDNPYEQYF.

Concerning this clonotype itself: This may come from a read error, since a much larger clone is one base off. The conserved final phenylalanine or tryptophan is absent from the CDR3, which likely points to a read error. V gene TRBV29-1 combines with J gene TRBJ1-1; D is unresolved. Trimming took off 7 bases at V and 2 bases at J, with 8 bases between the two ends. The CDR3 loop spans 11 amino acids. In germline, CDR1 is SQVTM, CDR2 ANQGSEA. The CDR3 spells CSAGYNTEAFS. The CDR3 coding sequence is TGCAGCGCGGGGTACAACACTGAAGCTTTCTCT.

This clonotype was seen a handful of times. This chain connects TRBV19 to TRBJ1-5; no firm D call. The CDR3 consists of 14 residues. V lost 1 base to trimming and J lost 3 bases, with 7 bases between them. Per the germline V gene, CDR1 is LNHDA and CDR2 is SQIVND (reference sequence). The CDR3 sequence is CASSIGPNNQPQHF. The CDR3 DNA follows: TGTGCCAGTAGTATAGGTCCCAACAATCAGCCCCAGCATTTT.

In its sample, this clonotype was seen many times. The chain is built from TRBV12-3 or TRBV12-4 and TRBJ2-1; weak D call: TRBD2 (6 bases). V was clipped by 6 bases and J by 6 bases, with 12 bases between them. CDR3 length: 13 residues. CDR3 sequence reads: CASRVSGGNEQFF. In DNA, the CDR3 is TGTGCCAGCAGAGTTAGCGGAGGCAATGAGCAGTTCTTC.

This clonotype was detected ten times or more. The chain couples TRBV15 to TRBJ2-1; the match to TRBD2 covers 7 bases. CDR3 length equals 15 residues. Looked up from germline, CDR1 is LNHNV and CDR2 is YYDKDF (reference sequence). V was pared by 4 bases and J by 7 bases, with 10 bases of the junction left unmatched. CDR3: CATSNGRFLVNEQFF. In DNA, the CDR3 is TGTGCCACCAGCAACGGGAGGTTCTTGGTAAATGAGCAGTTCTTC.

J is TRBJ1-4 and V is TRBV5-6; D not resolved. The CDR3 is 12 residues long. Germline assignment: CDR1 SGHDT and CDR2 YYEEEE. V gave up 7 bases and J gave up 5 bases, with 9 bases separating them. This chain's CDR3 is CASGGPNEKLFF. The CDR3 DNA reads as TGTGCCAGCGGCGGACCCAATGAAAAACTGTTTTTT.

V gene TRBV11-1 combines with J gene TRBJ2-2; D remains ambiguous. The CDR3 runs 13 residues. V was trimmed by 11 bases and J by 1 base, leaving 11 bases between them. Germline V gene lookup returns CDR1 SGHAT and CDR2 FQDESV (reference sequence). CDR3 sequence: CAGTGWNTGELFF. The CDR3, as DNA: TGTGCCGGCACCGGATGGAACACCGGGGAGCTGTTTTTT.

Ten or more counts support this clonotype. This rearrangement joins TRBV12-3 or TRBV12-4 to TRBJ2-3, with 8 bases aligning to TRBD1. V trimming: 3 bases; J trimming: 0 bases; junction bases outside the gene matches: 2. The CDR3 has 15 residues. Here the CDR3 DNA reads TGTGCCAGCAGTTTCCGACAGGGGAGCACAGATACGCAGTATTTT. Protein product: CASSFRQGSTDTQYF.

CDR3 sequence: CASSLDLDSSYEQYF. The CDR3 nucleotides read TGTGCCAGCAGCCTAGATCTGGACAGCTCCTACGAGCAGTACTTC. This chain joins TRBV4-2 and TRBJ2-7, with a weak D call TRBD1 (6 bases). There are 15 residues in the CDR3. CDR1 and CDR2 from the germline V gene are LGHNA and YNFKEQ. The V end was cut by 4 bases, the J end by 0 bases, with 13 bases between.

At least ten counts were recorded for this clonotype. CDR3 sequence reads: CAISESSPFPSNEQFF. The CDR3 DNA sequence: TGTGCCATCAGTGAGTCGTCCCCTTTTCCCTCCAATGAGCAGTTCTTC. The chain joins TRBV10-3 to TRBJ2-1; D call uncertain. CDR3 length: 16 amino acids. CDR1 and CDR2 from the germline V gene are ENHRY and SYGVKD. V was pared by 0 bases and J by 6 bases, with 15 bases between.

This clonotype was counted at least ten times. This chain joins TRBV24-1 and TRBJ2-1; D call uncertain. The V gene lost 4 bases and the J gene lost 4 bases, with 4 bases spanning the gap. The CDR3 totals 12 residues. Germline V lookup: CDR1 KGHDR, CDR2 SFDVKD. CDR3 nucleotides: TGTGCCACCAGTGAAGGGTACAATGAGCAGTTCTTC. Amino acid sequence: CATSEGYNEQFF.

In this sample, this clonotype turned up many times. The V call is TRBV18, the J call TRBJ1-1; weak D call: TRBD1 (6 bases). V was cut by 4 bases and J by 0 bases, with 15 bases left in between. CDR1 is KGHSH and CDR2 is LQKENI in the germline V gene. The CDR3 extends over 16 amino acids. The CDR3 bases are TGTGCCAGCTCACTTTCCAGGGGAGGGTTGAACACTGAAGCTTTCTTT. Translating it yields CASSLSRGGLNTEAFF.

This clonotype was recorded many times. CDR3 in DNA: TGTGCCAGCAGCTTATGGGGGACAGGGATGAACACTGAAGCTTTCTTT. This translates into CASSLWGTGMNTEAFF. The chain employs TRBV11-2 and TRBJ1-1, with TRBD1 matching 9 bases. CDR1 and CDR2 (germline): SGHAT, FQNNGV. The CDR3 has 16 amino acids. With V trimmed by 2 bases and J by 0 bases, 4 bases remained unmatched.